This T cell receptor beta chain appears in the sequencing data of a study of Ad26.COV2.S vaccination and SARS-CoV-2 variants. The CDR3 covers 12 residues. Trimming took off 3 bases at V and 4 bases at J, with 5 bases between the two ends. The germline V gene has CDR1 SGHDN and CDR2 FVKESK. Treatment here: around 19 received Ad26.COV2.S at low or high dose, single or two shots; roughly five received placebo; per-sample allocation not given. Sample collection was performed on day 63 after the first vaccine or placebo injection. Wuhan-strain spike was delivered by a replication-incompetent Ad26 vector. TCRdb's table, derived via immunoSEQ multiplex PCR, lists solely in-frame clones and lacks some. The table has more than 350,000 clones, around nine tenths seen once.

The starting material was peripheral blood, obtained in a trial of Ad26.COV2.S vaccine versus placebo. The chain is built from TRBV14 and TRBJ2-3; no clear D gene. The TCR sequence derives from a person aged 18-65 years who received the Ad26.COV2.S COVID-19 vaccine or a placebo. The CDR3 region has the DNA TGTGCCAGCAGCCATCTCTCAGATACGCAGTATTTT. It translates to CASSHLSDTQYF.